This is a list of T cell receptor beta chains from one sample in a study of shared clonotypes between healthy human individuals. TCRdb's table, derived via immunoSEQ multiplex PCR, lists solely in-frame clones and lacks some. The top ten hold approximately 12% of the sample, which has 400,000 to 500,000 clones, 79% seen once. The sequencing input was PBMCs. The receptors were gathered from a woman in her forties in good health. Some clones in this sample may be carry-over from other donors' samples. The CDR3 runs from the conserved cysteine through the conserved F or W. A D gene is named only where the DNA matches it firmly. A row's size may be missing; if present it is once, few, many or a size class.

J gene: TRBJ1-5
clone size: few
D gene: -
V gene: TRBV28
CDR3 protein: CASSFGPPYSNQPQHF
CDR3 DNA: TGTGCCAGCAGTTTTGGGCCCCCCTATAGCAATCAGCCCCAGCATTTT

J gene: TRBJ2-7
clone size: -
D gene: -
V gene: TRBV5-1
CDR3 protein: CASSLEGFHTYEQYF
CDR3 DNA: TGCGCCAGCAGCTTGGAGGGGTTCCATACGTACGAGCAGTACTTC

J gene: TRBJ1-2
clone size: -
D gene: -
V gene: TRBV5-5
CDR3 protein: CASSFQGHYGYTF
CDR3 DNA: TGTGCCAGCAGCTTCCAGGGGCACTATGGCTACACCTTC

J gene: TRBJ2-1
clone size: -
D gene: -
V gene: TRBV5-5
CDR3 protein: CASSPRGDNSYNEQFF
CDR3 DNA: TGTGCCAGCAGCCCCCGGGGGGACAACTCCTACAATGAGCAGTTCTTC

J gene: TRBJ2-3
clone size: many
D gene: -
V gene: TRBV29-1
CDR3 protein: CSGESYFTDTQYF
CDR3 DNA: TGCAGCGGGGAGAGCTACTTCACAGATACGCAGTATTTT

J gene: TRBJ1-5
clone size: few
D gene: -
V gene: TRBV14
CDR3 protein: CASSQDRDQPQHF
CDR3 DNA: TGTGCCAGCAGCCAAGATCGGGATCAGCCCCAGCATTTT

J gene: TRBJ2-7
clone size: once
D gene: TRBD2
V gene: TRBV15
CDR3 protein: CATSRDRSGGREQYF
CDR3 DNA: TGTGCCACCAGCAGAGATAGGTCGGGGGGGCGCGAGCAGTACTTC

J gene: TRBJ2-3
clone size: -
D gene: TRBD1
V gene: TRBV5-1
CDR3 protein: CASSLEGQITDTQYF
CDR3 DNA: TGCGCCAGCAGCTTGGAGGGACAGATCACAGATACGCAGTATTTT

J gene: TRBJ1-2
clone size: once
D gene: TRBD1
V gene: TRBV20-1
CDR3 protein: CSAQTGGGYTF
CDR3 DNA: TGCAGTGCACAAACAGGGGGAGGCTACACCTTC

J gene: TRBJ2-5
clone size: -
D gene: -
V gene: TRBV28
CDR3 protein: CASSLPGQFQETQYF
CDR3 DNA: TGTGCCAGCAGTCTACCAGGACAGTTTCAAGAGACCCAGTACTTC

J gene: TRBJ2-4
clone size: few
D gene: -
V gene: TRBV6-1
CDR3 protein: CASSPGTRANIQYF
CDR3 DNA: TGTGCCAGCAGTCCCGGGACACGCGCAAACATTCAGTACTTC

J gene: TRBJ2-1
clone size: few
D gene: -
V gene: TRBV28
CDR3 protein: CASSTGYNEQFF
CDR3 DNA: TGTGCCAGCAGCACAGGTTACAATGAGCAGTTCTTC

J gene: TRBJ2-1
clone size: once
D gene: TRBD2
V gene: TRBV6-5
CDR3 protein: CASRVSLGLAGEQFF
CDR3 DNA: TGTGCCAGCAGGGTCTCCCTTGGACTAGCTGGTGAGCAGTTCTTC

J gene: TRBJ2-5
clone size: -
D gene: -
V gene: TRBV19
CDR3 protein: CASSIGGPKETQYF
CDR3 DNA: TGTGCCAGTAGTATAGGGGGGCCTAAAGAGACCCAGTACTTC

J gene: TRBJ2-5
clone size: -
D gene: TRBD1
V gene: TRBV15
CDR3 protein: CASGQGALKTQYF
CDR3 DNA: TGTGCCTCCGGGCAGGGGGCTCTGAAGACCCAGTACTTC

J gene: TRBJ1-2
clone size: -
D gene: -
V gene: TRBV2
CDR3 protein: CASSLNPQTNYGYTF
CDR3 DNA: TGTGCCAGCAGCTTGAACCCCCAGACTAACTATGGCTACACCTTC

J gene: TRBJ2-3
clone size: -
D gene: -
V gene: TRBV27
CDR3 protein: CASSFTPTGTDTQYF
CDR3 DNA: TGTGCCAGCAGTTTCACACCTACAGGGACAGATACGCAGTATTTT

J gene: TRBJ1-3
clone size: -
D gene: -
V gene: TRBV29-1
CDR3 protein: CSVGGQSSGNTIYF
CDR3 DNA: TGCAGCGTTGGTGGCCAGAGCTCTGGAAACACCATATATTTT

J gene: TRBJ2-7
clone size: -
D gene: TRBD2
V gene: TRBV5-5
CDR3 protein: CASSLGEGRYEQYF
CDR3 DNA: TGTGCCAGCAGCTTGGGGGAGGGCCGCTACGAGCAGTACTTC

J gene: TRBJ1-1
clone size: -
D gene: TRBD1
V gene: TRBV7-9
CDR3 protein: CASSPRTGPNTEAFF
CDR3 DNA: TGTGCCAGCAGCCCCCGGACAGGGCCGAACACTGAAGCTTTCTTT

J gene: TRBJ2-2
clone size: -
D gene: -
V gene: TRBV28
CDR3 protein: CASRRGGTGELFF
CDR3 DNA: TGTGCCAGCAGGAGAGGAGGTACCGGGGAGCTGTTTTTT

J gene: TRBJ2-5
clone size: -
D gene: -
V gene: TRBV10-3
CDR3 protein: CAIRGSETQYF
CDR3 DNA: TGTGCCATCAGGGGTTCGGAGACCCAGTACTTC

J gene: TRBJ2-7
clone size: once
D gene: -
V gene: TRBV5-1
CDR3 protein: CASSLEGGEQYF
CDR3 DNA: TGCGCCAGCAGCTTGGAGGGGGGCGAGCAGTACTTC

J gene: TRBJ2-2
clone size: -
D gene: -
V gene: TRBV19
CDR3 protein: CASSMGPGVNTGELFF
CDR3 DNA: TGTGCCAGTAGTATGGGTCCAGGGGTAAACACCGGGGAGCTGTTTTTT